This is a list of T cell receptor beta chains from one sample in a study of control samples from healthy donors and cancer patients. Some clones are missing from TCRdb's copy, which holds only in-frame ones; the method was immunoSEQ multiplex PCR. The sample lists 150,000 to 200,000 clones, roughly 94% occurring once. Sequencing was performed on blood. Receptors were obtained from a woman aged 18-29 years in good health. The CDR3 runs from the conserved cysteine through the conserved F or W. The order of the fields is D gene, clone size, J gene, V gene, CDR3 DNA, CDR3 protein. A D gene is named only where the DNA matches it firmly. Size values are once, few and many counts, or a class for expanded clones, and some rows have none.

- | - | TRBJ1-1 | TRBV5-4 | TGTGCCAGCAGCTCTGGGCGGACACTCCCCGCAGAAAACACTGAAGCTTTCTTT | CASSSGRTLPAENTEAFF
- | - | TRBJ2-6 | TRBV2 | TGTGCCAGTGGCCCCTCTGGGGCCAACGTCCTGACTTTC | CASGPSGANVLTF
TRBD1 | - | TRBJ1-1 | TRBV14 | TGTGCCAGCAGCCGAGCTCGGGACAGGGGCAGTGAAGCTTTCTTT | CASSRARDRGSEAFF
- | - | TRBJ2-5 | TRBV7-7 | TGTGCTAGCAGCTTAGCCCCCGGAGGCGAAGAGACCCAGTACTTC | CASSLAPGGEETQYF
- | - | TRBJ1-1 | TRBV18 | TGTGCCAGCTCACCACCGGGCGGTGAAGCTTTCTTT | CASSPPGGEAFF
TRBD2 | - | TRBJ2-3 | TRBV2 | TGTGCCAGCAGCATACTAGCGGGGGGTACAGATACGCAGTATTTT | CASSILAGGTDTQYF
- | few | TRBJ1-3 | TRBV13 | TGTGCCAGCAGCTTATTCTCCGGGGCCTCTGGAAACACCATATATTTT | CASSLFSGASGNTIYF
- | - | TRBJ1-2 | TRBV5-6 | TGTGCCAGCAGCCCACAGGGAAAGTATGGCTACACCTTC | CASSPQGKYGYTF
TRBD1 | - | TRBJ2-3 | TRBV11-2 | TGTGCCGGTGCGGGTGGGACAGGGAGAACAGATACGCAGTATTTT | CAGAGGTGRTDTQYF
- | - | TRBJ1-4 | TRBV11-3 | TGTGCCAGCAGCTCCCCCGGGACGGCAAATGAAAAACTGTTTTTT | CASSSPGTANEKLFF
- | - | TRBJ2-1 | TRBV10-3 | TGTGCCATCAGTACATTTACAAGCGCGATGAATGAGCAGTTCTTC | CAISTFTSAMNEQFF
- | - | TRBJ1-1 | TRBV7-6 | TGTGCCAGCAGCTCGGGGTTTATGGCTTTCTTT | CASSSGFMAFF
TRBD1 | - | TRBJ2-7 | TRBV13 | TGTGCCAGCAGCTTCCGGACAGGGTACCACGAGCAGTACTTC | CASSFRTGYHEQYF
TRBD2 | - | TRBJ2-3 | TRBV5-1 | TGCGCCAGCAGTTCGGGGGGGCGCGGGGATACGCAGTATTTT | CASSSGGRGDTQYF
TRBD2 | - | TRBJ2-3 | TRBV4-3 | TGCGCCAGCAGCCAAGTGCTAGCGGGAGGGAGAGATACGCAGTATTTT | CASSQVLAGGRDTQYF
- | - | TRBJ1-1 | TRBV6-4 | TGTGCCAGCAGTGAAAAAGGGGGCACTGAAGCTTTCTTT | CASSEKGGTEAFF
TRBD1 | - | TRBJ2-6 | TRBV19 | TGTGCCAGTGGTCGGACAGGGGTCTCTGGGGCCAACGTCCTGACTTTC | CASGRTGVSGANVLTF
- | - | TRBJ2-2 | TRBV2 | TGTGCCAGCAGATACAGCGGGGAGCTGTTTTTT | CASRYSGELFF
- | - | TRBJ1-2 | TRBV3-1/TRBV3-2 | TGTGCCAGCAGCCAAGCAGGGCGCGGCTACACCTTC | CASSQAGRGYTF
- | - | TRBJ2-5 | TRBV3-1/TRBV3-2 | TGTGCCAGCAGCCAAGTTTACGAGGGGCTGCAAGAGACCCAGTACTTC | CASSQVYEGLQETQYF
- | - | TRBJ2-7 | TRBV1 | TGCACCAGCAGCCCCCGACTAGCGGCGGTTAGGGTTCCCGAGCAGTACTTC | CTSSPRLAAVRVPEQYF
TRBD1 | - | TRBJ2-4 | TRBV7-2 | TGTGCCAGCAGCCCGGGACAGGGAGAGAACATTCAGTACTTC | CASSPGQGENIQYF
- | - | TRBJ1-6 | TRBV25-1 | TGTGCCAGCAGTTCTCGTCAGGGATTTAATAATTCACCCCTCCACTTT | CASSSRQGFNNSPLHF
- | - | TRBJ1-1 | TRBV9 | TGTGCCAGCAGCGTACAGGGGAACGGGAACACTGAAGCTTTCTTT | CASSVQGNGNTEAFF
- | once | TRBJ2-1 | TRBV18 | TGTGCCAGCTCACCCCTGACAGAATCTTTTGGTTACAATGAGCAGTTCTTC | CASSPLTESFGYNEQFF
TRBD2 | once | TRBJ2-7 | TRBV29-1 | TGCAGCGTTGATGCGGGGGGCGGGTACGAGCAGTACTTC | CSVDAGGGYEQYF
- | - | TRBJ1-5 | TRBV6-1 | TGTGCCAGCAGTGAAGTTGGTACCTCCAATCAGCCCCAGCATTTT | CASSEVGTSNQPQHF
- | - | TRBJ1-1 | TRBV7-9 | TGTGCCAGCAGCTTTACGTCGAACACTGAAGCTTTCTTT | CASSFTSNTEAFF
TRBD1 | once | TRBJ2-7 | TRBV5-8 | TGTGCCAGCAGCTGGGGACAGGGAGTAGGAGAGCAGTACTTC | CASSWGQGVGEQYF
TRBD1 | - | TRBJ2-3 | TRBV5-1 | TGCGCCAGCAGCTTGGCGGCCAGGGGGCGAGGCACAGATACGCAGTATTTT | CASSLAARGRGTDTQYF
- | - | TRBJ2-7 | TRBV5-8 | TGTGCCAGCAGCTACCAGGAGGGAGCCTACGAGCAGTACTTC | CASSYQEGAYEQYF
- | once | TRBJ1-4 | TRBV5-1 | TGCGCCAGCAGCGTGGGGGCTCGCGAAGAAAAACTGTTTTTT | CASSVGAREEKLFF
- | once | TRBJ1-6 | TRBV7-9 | TGTGCCAGCAGCTATACAGGGACGAAAAGCTCCTATAATTCACCCCTCCACTTT | CASSYTGTKSSYNSPLHF
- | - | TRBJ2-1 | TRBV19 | TGTGCCAGTAGTATCAGGAATGAGCAGTTCTTC | CASSIRNEQFF
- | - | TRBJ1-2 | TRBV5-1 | TGCGCCAGCAGCTGGGGACTGACAGCTAACTATGGCTACACCTTC | CASSWGLTANYGYTF
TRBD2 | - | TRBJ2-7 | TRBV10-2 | TGCGCCAGCACCGCTAGCGGGGGGGCTGACTCCTACGAGCAGTACTTC | CASTASGGADSYEQYF
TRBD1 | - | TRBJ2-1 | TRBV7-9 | TGTGCCAGCAGCTCTTGGGACAGGGACTACAATGAGCAGTTCTTC | CASSSWDRDYNEQFF
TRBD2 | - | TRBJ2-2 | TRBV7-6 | TGTGGAAGAAGCGGGGGGCCCTACACCGGGGAGCTGTTTTTT | CGRSGGPYTGELFF
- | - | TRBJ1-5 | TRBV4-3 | TGCGCCAGCAGCCAAGTCGTGACTAGCAATCAGCCCCAGCATTTT | CASSQVVTSNQPQHF
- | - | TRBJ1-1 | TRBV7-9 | TGTGCCAGCAGCTTAGGGGCAGCCCCCAAGAACACTGAAGCTTTCTTT | CASSLGAAPKNTEAFF
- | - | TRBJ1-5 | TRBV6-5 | TGTGCCAGCAGTTACGCAGGCAATCAGCCCCAGCATTTT | CASSYAGNQPQHF
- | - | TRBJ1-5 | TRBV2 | TGTGCCAGCAGTGAGGGGGGGAGGTATCAGCCCCAGCATTTT | CASSEGGRYQPQHF
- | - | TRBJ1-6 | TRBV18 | TGTGCCAGCTCACGGACAGTGTCGGGTAATTCACCCCTCCACTTT | CASSRTVSGNSPLHF